This is a list of T cell receptor beta chains from one sample in a study of blood T cells in healthy people across ages. A single record per CDR3 protein comes from TCRdb applying MiXCR to the 5' RACE reads. This repertoire shows 650,000 to 700,000 distinct CDR3 sequences, roughly 32% found once; its top ten account for just over 15%. Sequences were obtained from blood. Receptor source: a woman of 80 years or more in good health. Each CDR3 is given with its conserved first and last residue. A D gene is named only where the DNA matches it firmly. Only part of the rows carry a size: once, few, many, or a class if the clone is expanded.

clone size	V gene	J gene	D gene	CDR3 DNA	CDR3 protein
-	TRBV7-2	TRBJ2-5	-	TGTGCCAGCAGCTTAATGGGGGGCCACCAAGAGACCCAGTACTTC	CASSLMGGHQETQYF
-	TRBV7-2	TRBJ2-7	-	TGTGCCAGCAGCCCACCGGGACGAGACGAGCAGTACTTC	CASSPPGRDEQYF
many	TRBV7-3	TRBJ2-1	-	TGTGCCAGCAGCTTAACAAGGGCCGCGTACCGGGCTGAGCAGTTCTTC	CASSLTRAAYRAEQFF
-	TRBV29-1	TRBJ2-3	-	TGCAGCCAAGGGACCGAAAGCACAGATACGCAGTATTTT	CSQGTESTDTQYF
few	TRBV28	TRBJ1-1	-	TGTGCCAGCAGTTGGGCGAACACTGAAGCTTTCTTT	CASSWANTEAFF
few	TRBV9	TRBJ1-2	-	TGTGCCAGCAGCGTCTTCAGGGAAGGCTATGGCTACACCTTC	CASSVFREGYGYTF
-	TRBV3-1	TRBJ2-7	TRBD2	TGTGCCAGCAGCCAAGACGGACTAGCGGGTTCCTACGAGCAGTACTTC	CASSQDGLAGSYEQYF
many	TRBV12-3/TRBV12-4	TRBJ1-2	-	TGTGCCAGCAGTCTTATTCAGGTTAACTATGGCTACACCTTC	CASSLIQVNYGYTF
-	TRBV5-1	TRBJ1-4	TRBD1	TGCGCCAGCAGCTCACAGGGGTTCTCTAATGAAAAACTGTTTTTT	CASSSQGFSNEKLFF
many	TRBV9	TRBJ2-1	-	TGTGCCAGCAGCCCGCCGGGACTTCTATCTGAAGAGCAGTTCTTC	CASSPPGLLSEEQFF
-	TRBV7-9	TRBJ2-5	-	TGTGCCAGCAGCAAAACTTATGAAGAGACCCAGTACTTC	CASSKTYEETQYF
few	TRBV20-1	TRBJ2-5	TRBD1	TGCAGTGCCCCCGACAGGGTCTGGGAGACCCAGTACTTC	CSAPDRVWETQYF
many	TRBV11-1	TRBJ1-2	-	TGTGCCAGCAGCCCCCGGACGGACACCTATGGCTACACCTTC	CASSPRTDTYGYTF
-	TRBV30	TRBJ1-4	-	TGTGCCTGGAGTGCCCGAGGGGTGGGCGAAAAACTGTTTTTT	CAWSARGVGEKLFF
-	TRBV12-3/TRBV12-4	TRBJ1-2	TRBD1	TGTGCCAGCGGGCCCGACAGGGATCCGGGTGGCTACACCTTC	CASGPDRDPGGYTF
many	TRBV7-2	TRBJ1-4	TRBD1	TGTGCCAGCAGCCCTACAGGGGGCCGCGACGGAAAACTGTTTTTT	CASSPTGGRDGKLFF
many	TRBV6-5	TRBJ2-1	TRBD2	TGTGCCAGCAGTTACAGTGATGGCGGGGGGGTTACTAACAATGAGCAGTTCTTC	CASSYSDGGGVTNNEQFF
few	TRBV15	TRBJ2-2	-	TGTGCCACCAGCACTCAGTTCGGGGAGCTGTTTTTT	CATSTQFGELFF
-	TRBV12-3/TRBV12-4	TRBJ2-5	-	TGTGCCAGCAGTTTAGGAGGTTCTAGCCAAGAGACCCAGTACTTC	CASSLGGSSQETQYF
-	TRBV5-6	TRBJ2-1	-	TGTGCCAGCAGCTACGACTTGCCCAATGAGCAGTTCTTC	CASSYDLPNEQFF
many	TRBV3-1	TRBJ2-1	-	TGTGCCAGCAGCCCCCTACAGAGACCCTACAATGAGCAGTTCTTC	CASSPLQRPYNEQFF
many	TRBV20-1	TRBJ1-2	-	TGCAGTGCTAGTAGGGGTGACTATGGCTACACCTTC	CSASRGDYGYTF
once	TRBV20-1	TRBJ1-2	-	TGCAGTGCCCACAGTGGGAACAACTATGGCTACACCTTC	CSAHSGNNYGYTF
-	TRBV20-1	TRBJ1-1	-	TGCAGTGCTAGACCGGACAGTCGAGGGACTGAAGCTTTCTTT	CSARPDSRGTEAFF
-	TRBV4-1	TRBJ1-1	TRBD1	TGCGCCAGCAGCCACTCCCGGGACAGGGTTATTGAAGCTTTCTTT	CASSHSRDRVIEAFF
many	TRBV4-3	TRBJ1-2	-	TGCGCCAGCAGCCTTGACAGCCTACCTAACTATGGCTACACCTTC	CASSLDSLPNYGYTF
-	TRBV20-1	TRBJ1-2	-	TGCACTTCGAGGGGGGGAAGCCCCGGTGTGGATGGCTACACCTTC	CTSRGGSPGVDGYTF
once	TRBV7-9	TRBJ2-1	TRBD2	TGTGCCAGCAGCTTGGCAGCGGGACTAGCGGGGGGGCGAGAGCAGGTCTTC	CASSLAAGLAGGREQVF
-	TRBV20-1	TRBJ2-3	-	TGCAGTGCTAGGCGCGCGGGCGGAGCTGGCACAGATACGCAGTATTTT	CSARRAGGAGTDTQYF
many	TRBV3-1	TRBJ1-2	-	TGTGCCAGCAGCGAAACGAGGGTATCGGGCTACACCTTC	CASSETRVSGYTF
many	TRBV7-3	TRBJ2-7	-	TGTGCCAGCAGCTTATCCGGACATGAGTACGAGCAGTACTTC	CASSLSGHEYEQYF
many	TRBV9	TRBJ2-3	-	TGTGCCAGCAGCCCGGGACCCAAAACTTATAGCACAGATACGCAGTATTTT	CASSPGPKTYSTDTQYF
once	TRBV14	TRBJ1-3	-	TGTGCCAGCAGCCACTCAGGGAACACCATATATTTT	CASSHSGNTIYF
many	TRBV6-2/TRBV6-3	TRBJ2-5	-	TGTGCCAGCAGCCCCCGACTCAAAGAGACCCAGTACTTC	CASSPRLKETQYF
many	TRBV4-1	TRBJ1-2	-	TGCGCCAGCAGCCCCATGAGTCAGGGCAGATATGGCTACACCTTC	CASSPMSQGRYGYTF
many	TRBV19	TRBJ2-7	TRBD1	TGTGCCAGTAGCCTGAAGGACAGGCACCGGGACGAGCAGTACTTC	CASSLKDRHRDEQYF
-	TRBV5-5	TRBJ2-5	-	TGTGCCAGCAGCTTCCCGGTTCAAGAGACCCAGTACTTC	CASSFPVQETQYF
-	TRBV30	TRBJ2-3	TRBD2	TGTGCCTGGAGCTCGGGACTAGTGGGGGGACCTCGCTGGGCAGATACGCAGTATTTT	CAWSSGLVGGPRWADTQYF
-	TRBV7-2	TRBJ1-1	-	TGTGCCAGCAGATGGGACACACGAATAAACACTGAAGCTTTCTTT	CASRWDTRINTEAFF
-	TRBV20-1	TRBJ2-1	-	TGCAGTGCTAGATATTTCGGGGGCTTCTACAATGAGCAGTTCTTC	CSARYFGGFYNEQFF
many	TRBV14	TRBJ2-5	TRBD2	TGTGCCAGCAGCCCAGGGAAGAGAGCGGGGGAGGAGACCCAGTACTTC	CASSPGKRAGEETQYF
-	TRBV7-9	TRBJ1-5	-	TGTGCCAGCAACTTCGGCAATCAGCCCCAGCATTTT	CASNFGNQPQHF
many	TRBV20-1	TRBJ2-1	TRBD1	TGCAGTGCTAGCCCCGGGACAGGGGGCAATGAGCAGTTCTTC	CSASPGTGGNEQFF
-	TRBV20-1	TRBJ1-2	-	TGCAGTGCCTTGGGGGGGAACTATGGCTACACCTTC	CSALGGNYGYTF